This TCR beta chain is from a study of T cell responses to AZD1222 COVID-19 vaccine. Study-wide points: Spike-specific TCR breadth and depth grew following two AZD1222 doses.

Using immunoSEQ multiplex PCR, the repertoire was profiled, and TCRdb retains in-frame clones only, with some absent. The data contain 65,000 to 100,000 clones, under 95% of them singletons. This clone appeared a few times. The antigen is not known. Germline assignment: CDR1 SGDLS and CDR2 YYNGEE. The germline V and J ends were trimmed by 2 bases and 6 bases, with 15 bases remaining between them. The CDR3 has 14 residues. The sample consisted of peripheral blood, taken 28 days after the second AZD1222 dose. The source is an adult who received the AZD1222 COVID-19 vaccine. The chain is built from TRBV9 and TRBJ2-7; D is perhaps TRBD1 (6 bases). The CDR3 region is CASSVTGNEGEQYF. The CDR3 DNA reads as TGTGCCAGCAGCGTTACAGGGAATGAAGGCGAGCAGTACTTC.